A selection of T cell receptor beta chains follows, all from one sample in a study of blood T cell repertoires in COVID-19. Assay used: immunoSEQ multiplex PCR; TCRdb lists only in-frame clones, some missing. This sample has more than 65,000 clones, with around three quarters found just once. The specimen was peripheral blood. The receptors derive from a woman in her 70s with acute or convalescent COVID-19. CDR3s include the opening cysteine and the closing phenylalanine or tryptophan. The D gene is left open where the match is weak. Clone size is stated in some rows and not others, as once, few, many or a class when expanded.

J gene | D gene | V gene | CDR3 length | clone size | CDR3 DNA | CDR3 protein
TRBJ1-6 | . | TRBV28 | 15 | . | TGTGCCAGCAGAGACGCACGGGGTTGGGGTTCACCCCTCCACTTT | CASRDARGWGSPLHF
TRBJ1-5 | TRBD1 | TRBV30 | 14 | few | TGTGCCTGGAAAAACACAGGGGGAGGTCAGCCCCAGCATTTT | CAWKNTGGGQPQHF
TRBJ2-7 | . | TRBV9 | 13 | . | TGTGCCAGCAGCCCTCTCCCACGGGGGGAGCAGTACTTC | CASSPLPRGEQYF
TRBJ1-1 | . | TRBV5-6 | 19 | . | TGTGCCAGCAGCTTCGTAAGTTTTCAGGGATCCGCAATGAACACTGAAGCTTTCTTT | CASSFVSFQGSAMNTEAFF
TRBJ2-3 | . | TRBV5-1 | 16 | . | TGCGCCAGCAGCTTGGCCATCAAGGGGGAGATAGATACGCAGTATTTT | CASSLAIKGEIDTQYF
TRBJ2-3 | TRBD2 | TRBV7-6 | 16 | . | TGTGCCAGCAGCTTAGGGACTAGCGGGAAGACAGATACGCAGTATTTT | CASSLGTSGKTDTQYF
TRBJ2-3 | . | TRBV7-2 | 14 | . | TGTGCCAGCAGTAGTTTTAACCGGGTCGATACGCAGTATTTT | CASSSFNRVDTQYF
TRBJ1-4 | . | TRBV30 | 11 | . | TGTGCCTGGAGTAGAGCTGAAAAACTGTTTTTT | CAWSRAEKLFF
TRBJ2-1 | . | TRBV5-6 | 14 | . | TGTGCCAGCAGCTTGGGCTACTCCTACAATGAGCAGTTCTTC | CASSLGYSYNEQFF
TRBJ2-1 | TRBD2 | TRBV5-1 | 16 | . | TGCGCCAGCAGCTTGATGGCGGGAGGGCAATACAATGAGCAGTTCTTC | CASSLMAGGQYNEQFF
TRBJ2-5 | . | TRBV7-9 | 13 | medium-sized | TGTGCCAGCAGCTGGCCATCAGGAGAGACCCAGTACTTC | CASSWPSGETQYF
TRBJ1-1 | . | TRBV3-1/TRBV3-2 | 11 | . | TGTGCCAGCAGCCAAGTTAATGAAGCTTTCTTT | CASSQVNEAFF
TRBJ1-6 | . | TRBV2 | 15 | . | TGTGCCAGCAGTGAAGCGGGGGGTGCGAATTCACCCCTCCACTTT | CASSEAGGANSPLHF
TRBJ2-1 | . | TRBV19 | 13 | . | TGTGCCAGTAGTTATGGGACACCGAATGAGCAGTTCTTC | CASSYGTPNEQFF
TRBJ1-6 | . | TRBV19 | 17 | . | TGTGCCAGTAGTATCGCCCCCGACAGCTCCTATAATTCACCCCTCCACTTT | CASSIAPDSSYNSPLHF
TRBJ1-1 | . | TRBV6-5 | 14 | . | TGTGCCAGCAGTTCCCTCCCTGGAGGTACTGAAGCTTTCTTT | CASSSLPGGTEAFF
TRBJ1-1 | TRBD1 | TRBV7-8 | 16 | . | TGTGCCAGCAGCTTTAGGCAGGGGGTGATGAACACTGAAGCTTTCTTT | CASSFRQGVMNTEAFF
TRBJ1-6 | TRBD1 | TRBV19 | 14 | . | TGTGCCAGTAGTTACGGGACAGGGTATTCACCCCTCCACTTT | CASSYGTGYSPLHF
TRBJ2-1 | . | TRBV19 | 12 | . | TGTGCCAGTAGTACTCCTTACAATGAGCAGTTCTTC | CASSTPYNEQFF
TRBJ1-3 | . | TRBV6-5 | 13 | . | TGTGCCAGCAGTTATGAGGCTGGAAACACCATATATTTT | CASSYEAGNTIYF
TRBJ1-2 | TRBD1 | TRBV7-9 | 16 | . | TGTGCCAGCAGCTCGACAGGGGAGAGCGTCGGCTATGGCTACACCTTC | CASSSTGESVGYGYTF
TRBJ1-2 | TRBD1 | TRBV18 | 17 | . | TGTGCCAGCTCAGCCGACAGGGGTCTGTACCTCTCCTATGGCTACACCTTC | CASSADRGLYLSYGYTF
TRBJ2-2 | . | TRBV30 | 16 | . | TGTGCCTGGAGCGGCTCTGGGGCTGTCGGGACCGGGGAGCTGTTTTTT | CAWSGSGAVGTGELFF
TRBJ2-3 | TRBD1 | TRBV28 | 15 | . | TGTGCCAGCAGTTTAGACAGGGGGAACACAGATACGCAGTATTTT | CASSLDRGNTDTQYF
TRBJ1-1 | . | TRBV30 | 14 | . | TGTGCCTGGAGGGCAGGGAAACGGCACGCTGAAGCTTTCTTT | CAWRAGKRHAEAFF
TRBJ1-2 | . | TRBV7-9 | 17 | . | TGTGCCAGCAGCTTAAGGGACTCCGCCCTAATTAACTATGGCTACACCTTC | CASSLRDSALINYGYTF
TRBJ1-1 | . | TRBV7-2 | 18 | . | TGTGCCAGCAGCAACCCCGCGGTTAGACTGGATCAGAACACTGAAGCTTTCTTT | CASSNPAVRLDQNTEAFF
TRBJ1-6 | . | TRBV10-3 | 12 | . | TGCGCGTGCGGCAGGGATAATTCACCCCTCCACTTT | CACGRDNSPLHF
TRBJ2-2 | . | TRBV9 | 13 | . | TGTGCCAGCAGCGGCGATGGCACCGGGGAGCTGTTTTTT | CASSGDGTGELFF